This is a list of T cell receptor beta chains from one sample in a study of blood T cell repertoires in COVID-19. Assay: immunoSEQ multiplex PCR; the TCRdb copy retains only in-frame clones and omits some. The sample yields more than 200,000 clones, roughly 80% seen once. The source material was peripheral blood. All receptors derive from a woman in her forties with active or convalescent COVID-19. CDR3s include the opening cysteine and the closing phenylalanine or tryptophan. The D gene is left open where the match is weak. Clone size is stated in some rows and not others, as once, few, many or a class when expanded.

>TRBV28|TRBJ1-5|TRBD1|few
TGTGCCAGCAGTATCGGGACAGGGAGTCAGCCCCAGCATTTT
CASSIGTGSQPQHF
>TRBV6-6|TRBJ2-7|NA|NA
TGTGCCAGCAGCCCGGGACTCATAAAGTCCGAGCAGTACTTC
CASSPGLIKSEQYF
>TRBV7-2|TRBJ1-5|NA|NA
TGTGCCAGCAGCTTAGAAATCGGGGTTGATCAGCCCCAGCATTTT
CASSLEIGVDQPQHF
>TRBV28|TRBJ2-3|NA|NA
TGTGCCAGCACCCTTGGGGGGGCCCGCACAGATACGCAGTATTTT
CASTLGGARTDTQYF
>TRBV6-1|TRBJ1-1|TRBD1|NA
TGTGCCAGCAGTGACAGGGGGAAGGGCACTGAAGCTTTCTTT
CASSDRGKGTEAFF
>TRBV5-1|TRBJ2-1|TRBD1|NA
TGCGCCAGCAGCTTAGGGACAGGTTGGGATGAGCAGTTCTTC
CASSLGTGWDEQFF
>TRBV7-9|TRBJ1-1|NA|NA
TGTGCCAGCAGCTTAGGCGGAGGTGGAGCTGAAGCTTTCTTT
CASSLGGGGAEAFF
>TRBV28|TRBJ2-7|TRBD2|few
TGTGCCACCAAATCACTAGCGTCCTACGAGCAGTACTTC
CATKSLASYEQYF
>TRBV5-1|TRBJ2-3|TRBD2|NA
TGCGCCAGCAGCCGATGGACTAGCGGGGGTGATACGCAGTATTTT
CASSRWTSGGDTQYF
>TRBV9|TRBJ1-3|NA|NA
TGTGCCAGCAGCGACCGATGGGGGGCTGGAAACACCATATATTTT
CASSDRWGAGNTIYF
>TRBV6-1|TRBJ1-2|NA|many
TGTGCCAGCAGTGAAGAGCGGACAGATACTGCAAAAACCTTC
CASSEERTDTAKTF
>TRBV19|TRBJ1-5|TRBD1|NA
TGTGCCAGCGCCTCGGGACAGGGCAATCAGCCCCAGCATTTT
CASASGQGNQPQHF
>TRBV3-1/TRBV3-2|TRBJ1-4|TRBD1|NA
TGTGCCAGCAGCCGGGACAGCCTCCGTTCCAATGAAAAACTGTTTTTT
CASSRDSLRSNEKLFF
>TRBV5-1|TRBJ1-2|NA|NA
TGCGCCAGCAGCTTGGCAGGGGAAGTCTATGGCTACACCTTC
CASSLAGEVYGYTF
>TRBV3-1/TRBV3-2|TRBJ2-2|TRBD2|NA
TGTGCCAGCAGCCAAGCCTCGTGGACTAGCGGGGGGTCTAGCGGGGAGCTGTTTTTT
CASSQASWTSGGSSGELFF
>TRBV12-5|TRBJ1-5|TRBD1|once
TGTGCTAGTTCAGGGGGCGCGGGACAGCCCCAGCATTTT
CASSGGAGQPQHF
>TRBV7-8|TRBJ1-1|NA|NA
TGTGCCAGCAGCTTTTCTGAAACAGGGAAGATGAACACTGAAGCTTTCTTT
CASSFSETGKMNTEAFF
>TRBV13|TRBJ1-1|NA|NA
TGTGCCAGCAGCCTGACGGAGGCTTTCTTT
CASSLTEAFF
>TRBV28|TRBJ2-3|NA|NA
TGTGCCAGCAGAAGGGACAACACAGATACGCAGTATTTT
CASRRDNTDTQYF
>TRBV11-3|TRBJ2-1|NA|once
TGTGCCAGCAGCTTCCGGGGTGGGGAAAATGAGCAGTTCTTC
CASSFRGGENEQFF
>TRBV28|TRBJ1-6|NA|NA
TGTGCCAGCAGCCTACCCCCAAGGACAGTTGGGGGTTCACCCCTCCACTTT
CASSLPPRTVGGSPLHF
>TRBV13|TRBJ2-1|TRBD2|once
TGTGCCAGCAGCTTCCCGGCAGCGGGGGACTACAATGAGCAGTTCTTC
CASSFPAAGDYNEQFF
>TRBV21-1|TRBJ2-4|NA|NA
TGTGCCAGCAGCAGGAGGACAGGCGCTCGAGCCAAAAACATTCAGTACTTC
CASSRRTGARAKNIQYF
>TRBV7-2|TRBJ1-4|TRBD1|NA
TGTGCCAGCAGCCTAACACAGGGGGGGAATGAAAAACTGTTTTTT
CASSLTQGGNEKLFF
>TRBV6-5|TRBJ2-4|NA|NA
TGTGCCAGCTGGGGGGGCTCGGGTCAAAACATTCAGTACTTC
CASWGGSGQNIQYF
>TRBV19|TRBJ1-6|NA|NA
TGTGCCAGTAGTCCACCAGAGGGACCCCTCCACTTT
CASSPPEGPLHF
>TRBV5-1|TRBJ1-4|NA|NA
TGCGCCAGCAGCTTGGAAGGACAGACTAATGAAAAACTGTTTTTT
CASSLEGQTNEKLFF
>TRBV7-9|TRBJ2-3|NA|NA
TGTGCCAGCAGCATACCAGTAGGGAGGGATACGCAGTATTTT
CASSIPVGRDTQYF
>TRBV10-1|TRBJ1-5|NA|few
TGCGCCAGCAGTGGACAGGTCAATCAGCCCCAGCATTTT
CASSGQVNQPQHF
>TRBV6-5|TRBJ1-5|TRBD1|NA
TGTGCCAGCAGCGTGACAGGGGGCGGACAGCCCCAGCATTTT
CASSVTGGGQPQHF
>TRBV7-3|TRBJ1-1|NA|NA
TGTGCCAGCAGCTCCTTCGCACGGACTGAAGCTTTCTTT
CASSSFARTEAFF
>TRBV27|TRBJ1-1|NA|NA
TGTGCCAGCAGTTTATCGGGGGCGGTGAACACTGAAGCTTTCTTT
CASSLSGAVNTEAFF
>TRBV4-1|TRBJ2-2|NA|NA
TGCGCCAGCAGCCAAGATAGAGTAAACACCGGGGAGCTGTTTTTT
CASSQDRVNTGELFF
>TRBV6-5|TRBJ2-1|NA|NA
TGTGCCAGCAGGGAGGGCGCTAGCTCCTACAATGAGCAGTTCTTC
CASREGASSYNEQFF
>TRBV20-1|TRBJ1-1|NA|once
TGCAGTGCTAGTACTGGGACTATCAGTGGGACTGAAGCTTTCTTT
CSASTGTISGTEAFF
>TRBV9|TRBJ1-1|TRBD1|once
TGTGCCAGCAACAGACAGGGGGGGACTGAAGCTTTCTTT
CASNRQGGTEAFF
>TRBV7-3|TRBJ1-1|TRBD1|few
TGTGCCAGCAGCCCGCAGGGGGGGAACACTGAAGCTTTCTTT
CASSPQGGNTEAFF
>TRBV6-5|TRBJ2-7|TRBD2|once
TGTGCCAGCAGTTACTCGACAGCGGGGGCCTCCTACGAGCAGTACTTC
CASSYSTAGASYEQYF
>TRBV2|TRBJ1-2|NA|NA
TGTGCCAGCAGCGAACAGGGAACCTCCCATGGCTACACCTTC
CASSEQGTSHGYTF
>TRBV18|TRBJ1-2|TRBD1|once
TGTGCCAGCTCACCACCGGGACAGGGAGGCTATGGCTACACCTTC
CASSPPGQGGYGYTF
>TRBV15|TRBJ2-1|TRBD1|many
TGTGCCACCAGCAGAGATTTCGGGGTCGACAGGGGTCGATCTTTGGATGAGCAGTTCTTC
CATSRDFGVDRGRSLDEQFF
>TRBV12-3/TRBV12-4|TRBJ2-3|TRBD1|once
TGTGCCAGTAACAGGGGGTTTGGAGATACGCAGTATTTT
CASNRGFGDTQYF
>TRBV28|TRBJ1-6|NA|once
TGTGCCAGCAGTCTGACAGGCGTTAATTCACCCCTCCACTTT
CASSLTGVNSPLHF
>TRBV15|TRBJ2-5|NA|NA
TGTGCCACCAGCAGCCCCGGAAAGGGGAGGGAGACCCAGTACTTC
CATSSPGKGRETQYF
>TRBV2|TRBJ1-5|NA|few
TGTGCCAGCAAAATTTACAGGGAGGGGCAGCCCCAGCATTTT
CASKIYREGQPQHF
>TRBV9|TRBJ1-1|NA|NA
TGTGCCAGCAGCGCCACAGGAAACACTGAAGCTTTCTTT
CASSATGNTEAFF
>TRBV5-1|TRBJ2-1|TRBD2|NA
TGCGCCAGCAGTCCGGGACTATCGAGCTCCTACAATGAGCAGTTCTTC
CASSPGLSSSYNEQFF
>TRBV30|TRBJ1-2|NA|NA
TGTGCCTGGAGGTCGGGAGGGGCGCAATATGGCTACACCTTC
CAWRSGGAQYGYTF
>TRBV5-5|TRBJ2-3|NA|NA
TGTGCCAGCCAAGATTCTAGGGGCCTACTAGATACGCAGTATTTT
CASQDSRGLLDTQYF
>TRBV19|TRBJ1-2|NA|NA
TGTGCCAGCACCCCGGGACTTAGCTATGGCTACACCTTC
CASTPGLSYGYTF
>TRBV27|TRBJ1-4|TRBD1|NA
TGTGCCGCTGGGGGCAGGGGGGAGACGAAACTGTTTTTT
CAAGGRGETKLFF
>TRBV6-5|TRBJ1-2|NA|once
TGTGCCAGCAGTTACTCCACAGGGACCTATGGCTACACCTTC
CASSYSTGTYGYTF
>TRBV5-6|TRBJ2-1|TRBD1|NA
TGTGCCAGCAGCTTACAGGGGAGCTCCTACAATGAGCAGTTCTTC
CASSLQGSSYNEQFF
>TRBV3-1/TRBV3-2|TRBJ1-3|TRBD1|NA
TGTGCCAGCTGTACCGGGACAGGGGAAGCAGTCGGTGGAAACACCATATATTTT
CASCTGTGEAVGGNTIYF
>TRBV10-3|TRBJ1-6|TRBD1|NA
TGTGCCATCAGTGCGCTCGGGACAGGGGGCGATAATTCACCCCTCCACTTT
CAISALGTGGDNSPLHF
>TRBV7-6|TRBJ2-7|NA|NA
TGTGCCAGCAGCTTAGTGGGGGGGCCGAGGCGCGAGCAGTACTTC
CASSLVGGPRREQYF
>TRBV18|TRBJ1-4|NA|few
TGTGCCAGCTCGAACCGGCAGGATAATGAAAAACTGTTTTTT
CASSNRQDNEKLFF
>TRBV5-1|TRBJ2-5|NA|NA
TGCGCCAGCAGCCTTCCCGAGGGCCAAGAGACCCAGTACTTC
CASSLPEGQETQYF
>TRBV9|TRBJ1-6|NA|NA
TGTGCCAGCAGCGTAGGACCCAGGGAATCACCCCTCCACTTT
CASSVGPRESPLHF